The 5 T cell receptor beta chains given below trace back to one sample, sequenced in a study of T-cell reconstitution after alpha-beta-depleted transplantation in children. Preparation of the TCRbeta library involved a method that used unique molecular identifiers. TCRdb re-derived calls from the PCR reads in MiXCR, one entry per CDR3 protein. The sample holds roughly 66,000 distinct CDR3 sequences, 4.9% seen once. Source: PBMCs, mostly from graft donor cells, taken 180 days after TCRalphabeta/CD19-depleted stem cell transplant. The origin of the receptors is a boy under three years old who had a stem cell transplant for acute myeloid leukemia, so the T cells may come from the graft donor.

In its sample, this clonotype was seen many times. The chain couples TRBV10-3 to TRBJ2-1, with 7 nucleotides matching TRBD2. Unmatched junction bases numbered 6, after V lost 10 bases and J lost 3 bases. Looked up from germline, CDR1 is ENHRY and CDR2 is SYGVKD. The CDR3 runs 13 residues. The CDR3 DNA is TGTGCCACCATTAGCGGGTACTACAATGAGCAGTTCTTC. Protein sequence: CATISGYYNEQFF.

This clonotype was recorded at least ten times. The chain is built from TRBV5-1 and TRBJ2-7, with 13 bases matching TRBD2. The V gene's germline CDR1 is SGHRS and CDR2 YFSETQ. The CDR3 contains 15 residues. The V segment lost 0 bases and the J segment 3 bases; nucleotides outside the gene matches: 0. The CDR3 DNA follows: TGCGCCAGCAGCTTGGGGACTAGCGGGGGCTACGAGCAGTACTTC. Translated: CASSLGTSGGYEQYF.

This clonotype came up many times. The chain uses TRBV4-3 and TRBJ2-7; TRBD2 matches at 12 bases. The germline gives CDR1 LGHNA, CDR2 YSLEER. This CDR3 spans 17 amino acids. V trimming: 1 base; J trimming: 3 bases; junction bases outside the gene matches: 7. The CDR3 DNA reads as TGCGCCAGCAGCCAAGGACCCACTAGCGGGGGGATCTACGAGCAGTACTTC. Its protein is CASSQGPTSGGIYEQYF.

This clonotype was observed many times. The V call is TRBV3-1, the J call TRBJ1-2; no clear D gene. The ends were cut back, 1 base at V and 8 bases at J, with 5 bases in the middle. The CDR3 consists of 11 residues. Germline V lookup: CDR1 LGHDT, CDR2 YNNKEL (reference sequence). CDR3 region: CASSQAGGYTF. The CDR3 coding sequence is TGTGCCAGCAGCCAAGCGGGAGGCTACACCTTC.

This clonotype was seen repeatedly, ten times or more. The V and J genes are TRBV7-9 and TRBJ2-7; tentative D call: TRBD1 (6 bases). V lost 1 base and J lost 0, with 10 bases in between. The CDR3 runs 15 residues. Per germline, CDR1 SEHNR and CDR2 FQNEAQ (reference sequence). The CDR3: CASSLGVRGSYEQYV. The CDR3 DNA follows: TGTGCCAGCAGCTTAGGAGTCAGGGGCTCCTACGAGCAGTACGTC.